The 21 T cell receptor beta chains presented below share a single source sample, sequenced in a study of chemoradiotherapy in HPV16-positive cancers. Only in-frame clones appear in the TCRdb table, and some are missing; sequencing was by immunoSEQ multiplex PCR. The table shows 12,000 or so clones, with roughly 90% occurring only once. The sequencing used blood, collected from a patient who underwent chemoradiotherapy. Source of these receptors: a human donor with HPV-associated anogenital cancer.

This chain joins TRBV7-6 and TRBJ1-1, with D possibly TRBD1 on 5 matching bases. V was cut by 1 base and J by 10 bases, with 16 bases left in between. The V gene's germline CDR1 is SGHVS and CDR2 FNYEAQ. The CDR3 sequence is 14 residues long. The CDR3 spells CASSLGAGTGGAFF. For the CDR3, the DNA is TGTGCCAGCAGCTTAGGGGCAGGGACGGGGGGAGCTTTCTTT. Combining the CDR3 with reference TRBV7-6 and TRBJ1-1 gives the whole variable domain GAGVSQSPRYKVTKRGQDVALRCDPISGHVSLYWYRQALGQGPEFLTYFNYEAQQDKSGLPNDRFSAERPEGSISTLTIQRTEQRDSAMYRCASSLGAGTGGAFFGQGTRLTVV.

The gene calls are TRBV5-8 and TRBJ1-1; 7 bases match TRBD1. The CDR3 sequence is 14 residues long. Germline V lookup: CDR1 SGHTS, CDR2 YDEGEE. The V segment lost 4 bases and the J segment 4 bases; nucleotides outside the gene matches: 7. The CDR3 here is CASSRDRAGTEAFF. Here the CDR3 DNA reads TGTGCCAGCAGCCGAGACAGGGCAGGCACTGAAGCTTTCTTT.

The rearrangement joins TRBV19 to TRBJ1-4; D gene uncertain. V was pared by 1 base and J by 5 bases, with 2 bases between. CDR3 length: 12 amino acids. Germline V gene data show CDR1 as LNHDA and CDR2 as SQIVND (reference sequence). For the CDR3, the DNA is TGTGCCAGTAGTATAGGGAATGAAAAACTGTTTTTT. It is translated as CASSIGNEKLFF.

The chain uses TRBV10-3 and TRBJ1-5; D remains unclear. Trimming stripped 0 bases from V and 7 bases from J, with 10 bases between. CDR1 ENHRY and CDR2 SYGVKD come from the germline V gene. This CDR3 contains 14 residues. In DNA form, the CDR3 reads TGTGCCATCAGTGAGTCGGCACCCGAACAGCCCCAGCATTTT. The encoded protein is CAISESAPEQPQHF.

The sample holds a few counts of this clone. The chain recombines TRBV5-1 with TRBJ2-1, with 9 nucleotides matching TRBD2. V lost 2 bases to trimming and J lost 7 bases; unmatched junction nucleotides: 16. CDR1 SGHRS and CDR2 YFSETQ come from the germline V gene. This CDR3 region has 18 residues. CDR3 amino acids: CASSFWELAGAVSNEQFF. For the CDR3, the DNA is TGCGCCAGCAGCTTTTGGGAATTAGCGGGGGCCGTGAGTAATGAGCAGTTCTTC.

This clone was observed a few times. The CDR3 is CASSFGQGEGYTF. The CDR3 DNA follows: TGTGCCAGCAGTTTCGGACAGGGGGAAGGCTACACCTTC. The gene calls are TRBV5-4 and TRBJ1-2, with TRBD1 identical over 10 bases. The CDR3 consists of 13 residues. Germline values: CDR1 SGHNT, CDR2 YYREEE (reference sequence). V shed 5 bases, J shed 8 bases, and the junction held 6 bases outside the gene matches. The full variable domain, its missing parts supplied by reference TRBV5-4 and TRBJ1-2, is ETGVTQSPTHLIKTRGQQVTLRCSSQSGHNTVSWYQQALGQGPQFIFQYYREEENGRGNFPPRFSGLQFPNYSSELNVNALELDDSALYLCASSFGQGEGYTFGSGTRLTVV.

This clone occurred once. The chain couples TRBV7-2 to TRBJ1-5, with D hard to call. Germline V lookup: CDR1 SGHTA, CDR2 FQGNSA. The CDR3 is 14 amino acids. Trimming shortened V by 5 bases and J by 9 bases, and 17 bases separated the two germline ends. CDR3 sequence (DNA): TGTGCCAGCAGCACGGATCCCCTTAAGAGGCCCCAGCATTTT. It is translated as CASSTDPLKRPQHF. The full variable domain, in which reference TRBV7-2 and TRBJ1-5 provide the parts outside the CDR3, is GAGVSQSPSNKVTEKGKDVELRCDPISGHTALYWYRQSLGQGLEFLIYFQGNSAPDKSGLPSDRFSAERTGGSVSTLTIQRTQQEDSAVYLCASSTDPLKRPQHFGDGTRLSIL.

The chain links TRBV6-6 to TRBJ1-4; perhaps TRBD1 as D (6 bases). The germline V gene encodes CDR1 MNHNY and CDR2 SVGAGI (reference sequence). The CDR3 length is 14 residues. Trimming removed 7 bases at V and 4 bases at J, with 13 bases between. CDR3 sequence: CASTLGGRNEKLFF. Here the CDR3 DNA reads TGTGCCAGCACCCTAGGGGGTCGTAATGAAAAACTGTTTTTT.

The chain carries TRBV19 and TRBJ2-3, with 11 nucleotides matching TRBD2. Germline CDR1 reads LNHDA; CDR2 reads SQIVND (reference sequence). Losses at the gene ends were 3 bases for V and 3 bases for J; bases not matched to a gene: 5. This CDR3 contains 16 residues. The CDR3 loop is CASSMLAGGSTDTQYF. The CDR3 DNA follows: TGTGCCAGTAGTATGCTAGCGGGGGGAAGTACAGATACGCAGTATTTT.

This chain joins TRBV10-1 and TRBJ1-1; D is undetermined. Per the germline V gene, CDR1 is WNHNN and CDR2 is SYGVQD (reference sequence). V lost 7 bases, J lost 1 base, and 13 bases lay in between. The CDR3 length is 14 residues. The CDR3 reads CASTSTDRNTEAFF. In DNA form, the CDR3 reads TGCGCCAGCACCTCGACGGACCGGAACACTGAAGCTTTCTTT.

The chain combines TRBV11-2 with TRBJ1-3; weak D call: TRBD1 (6 bases). This CDR3 is 14 amino acids long. V was cut by 5 bases and J by 2 bases, with 10 bases left in between. Germline lookup yields CDR1 SGHAT and CDR2 FQNNGV. The chain's CDR3 is CASSPPGAGNTIYF. Here the CDR3 DNA reads TGTGCCAGCAGCCCCCCAGGGGCTGGAAACACCATATATTTT. The whole variable domain, remainder taken from reference TRBV11-2 and TRBJ1-3, is EAGVAQSPRYKIIEKRQSVAFWCNPISGHATLYWYQQILGQGPKLLIQFQNNGVVDDSQLPKDRFSAERLKGVDSTLKIQPAKLEDSAVYLCASSPPGAGNTIYFGEGSWLTVV.

The CDR3 nucleotides are TGCGCCAGCAGCGCCAGCGGGGGGGGCTTTTCCGAAAAACTGTTTTTT. Protein sequence: CASSASGGGFSEKLFF. The chain uses TRBV5-1 and TRBJ1-4; D may be TRBD1 (6 bases). This CDR3 contains 16 residues. Trimming stripped 4 bases from V and 8 bases from J, with 21 bases between. Germline V gene sequence: CDR1 SGHRS, CDR2 YFSETQ.

This clone has a single count. V usage is TRBV5-1 and J usage is TRBJ1-2; D perhaps matches TRBD1 (6 bases). This CDR3 is 13 amino acids long. The ends were cut back, 4 bases at V and 8 bases at J, with 15 bases in the middle. CDR1 is SGHRS, CDR2 YFSETQ, per germline. The CDR3 sequence is CASSPSEGVGYTF. In DNA form, the CDR3 reads TGCGCCAGCAGCCCCAGTGAGGGGGTCGGCTACACCTTC.

The chain couples TRBV7-6 to TRBJ2-3; the D is unclear. This CDR3 comprises 15 residues. The germline V and J ends were trimmed by 1 base and 0 bases, with 8 bases remaining between them. CDR1 is SGHVS, CDR2 FNYEAQ, per germline. CDR3 protein: CASSLGSTSTDTQYF. As DNA, the CDR3 is TGTGCCAGCAGCTTAGGGTCTACTAGCACAGATACGCAGTATTTT.

The chain uses TRBV19 and TRBJ2-7; tentative D call: TRBD2 (5 bases). Trimming left V 6 bases short and J 3 bases short, with 18 bases between. Germline V gene sequence: CDR1 LNHDA, CDR2 SQIVND (reference sequence). This CDR3 contains 15 residues. The CDR3 region has the DNA TGTGCCAGTAGGGGTGCGACTTTAGGAGGCTACGAGCAGTACTTC. It is translated as CASRGATLGGYEQYF.

Only one count was recorded for this clone. The chain couples TRBV5-6 to TRBJ1-6; 8 bases line up with TRBD1. Germline V lookup: CDR1 SGHDT, CDR2 YYEEEE. CDR3 length: 14 residues. The V and J ends lost 0 bases and 12 bases, in that order; junction bases with no gene match: 5. The CDR3 nucleotides are TGTGCCAGCAGCTTGGTCCAGGGGGCACTACCCCTCCACTTT. Translated: CASSLVQGALPLHF.

The chain links TRBV11-3 to TRBJ1-2; no reliable D call. Germline lookup yields CDR1 SGHNT and CDR2 YENEEA. The CDR3 covers 15 residues. Deletions cut 5 bases from V and 0 bases from J, with 13 bases between. As DNA, the CDR3 is TGTGCCAGCAGCCGCGGGAGAAGAGCTAACTATGGCTACACCTTC. Its protein product is CASSRGRRANYGYTF.

In this sample, this clone turned up once. V gene TRBV5-5 combines with J gene TRBJ1-1; a possible D gene is TRBD1 (6 bases). The CDR3 loop spans 14 amino acids. The V gene's germline CDR1 is SGHKS and CDR2 YYEKEE (reference sequence). Trimming removed 2 bases from V and 1 base from J, with 9 bases in between. DNA for the CDR3: TGTGCCAGCAGCTTCAGGGGTTGGAACACTGAAGCTTTCTTT. The encoded protein is CASSFRGWNTEAFF.

The chain is built from TRBV15 and TRBJ1-2, with D possibly being TRBD1 (5 bases). Trimming removed 0 bases from V and 7 bases from J, with 15 bases in between. The CDR3 extends over 15 amino acids. Germline V gene data show CDR1 as LNHNV and CDR2 as YYDKDF (reference sequence). As DNA, the CDR3 is TGTGCCACCAGCAGAGATAGGGGCCCCCCGGGTGGCTACACCTTC. Amino acids: CATSRDRGPPGGYTF.

The V gene is TRBV7-9, the J gene TRBJ2-4; D not resolved. Deletions cut 0 bases from V and 1 base from J, with 13 bases between. This CDR3 region has 17 residues. Per germline, CDR1 SEHNR and CDR2 FQNEAQ (reference sequence). The CDR3, as DNA: TGTGCCAGCAGCTTAGCGGCCAGCGCCTTGGCCAAAAACATTCAGTACTTC. Residues: CASSLAASALAKNIQYF.

V usage is TRBV7-7 and J usage is TRBJ2-2; D possibly matches TRBD1 or TRBD2 (5 bases each). The germline gives CDR1 SSHAT, CDR2 FNYEAQ (reference sequence). CDR3 length: 12 residues. CDR3 nucleotides: TGTGCTAGCCGGGACCCCGCAGGGGAGCTGTTTTTT. Amino acid sequence: CASRDPAGELFF.